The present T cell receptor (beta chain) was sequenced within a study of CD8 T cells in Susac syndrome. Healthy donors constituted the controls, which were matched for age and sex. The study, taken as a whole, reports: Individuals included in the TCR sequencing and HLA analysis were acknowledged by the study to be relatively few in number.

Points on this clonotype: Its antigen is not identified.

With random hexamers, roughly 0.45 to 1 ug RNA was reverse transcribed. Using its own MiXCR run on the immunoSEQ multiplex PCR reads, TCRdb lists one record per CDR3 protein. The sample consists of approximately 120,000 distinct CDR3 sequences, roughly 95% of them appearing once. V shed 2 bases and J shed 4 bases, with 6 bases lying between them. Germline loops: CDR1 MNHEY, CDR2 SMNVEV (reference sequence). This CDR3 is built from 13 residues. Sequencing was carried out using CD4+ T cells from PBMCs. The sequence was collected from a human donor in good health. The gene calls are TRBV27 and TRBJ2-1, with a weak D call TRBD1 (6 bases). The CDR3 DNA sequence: TGTGCCAGCAGTTTACAGGGGTACAATGAGCAGTTCTTC. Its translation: CASSLQGYNEQFF.